This T cell receptor beta chain was retrieved from a study of blood T cell repertoires in COVID-19. The protocol was immunoSEQ multiplex PCR, while the TCRdb copy is restricted to in-frame clones and leaves out a portion. Of roughly 70,000 clones detected, around nine tenths appear once; the ten largest clones hold around 3.9%. Germline V gene lookup returns CDR1 SSHAT and CDR2 FNYEAQ (reference sequence). The CDR3 is 16 amino acids. The V call is TRBV7-7, the J call TRBJ1-5, with TRBD1 matching over 7 bases. Sequenced: peripheral blood. The source of this sequence is a man aged 70-80 years with acute or convalescent COVID-19. CDR3 DNA sequence: TGTGGGGGTCGGGACAGCCCAAAGATTAGCAATCAGCCCCAGCATTTT. Translating it yields CGGRDSPKISNQPQHF.